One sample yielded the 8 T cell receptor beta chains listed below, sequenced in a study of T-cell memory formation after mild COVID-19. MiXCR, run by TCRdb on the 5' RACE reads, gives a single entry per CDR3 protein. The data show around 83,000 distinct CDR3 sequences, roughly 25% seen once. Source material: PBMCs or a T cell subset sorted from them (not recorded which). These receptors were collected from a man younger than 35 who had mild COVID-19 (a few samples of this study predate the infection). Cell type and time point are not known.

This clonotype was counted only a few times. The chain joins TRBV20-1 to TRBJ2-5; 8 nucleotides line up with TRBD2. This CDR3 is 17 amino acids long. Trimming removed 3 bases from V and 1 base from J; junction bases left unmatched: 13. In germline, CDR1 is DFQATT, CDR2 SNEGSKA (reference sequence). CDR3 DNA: TGCAGTGCTAGGGACCAGGAAGTAGCGGGGCCCCAAGAGACCCAGTACTTC. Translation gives CSARDQEVAGPQETQYF.

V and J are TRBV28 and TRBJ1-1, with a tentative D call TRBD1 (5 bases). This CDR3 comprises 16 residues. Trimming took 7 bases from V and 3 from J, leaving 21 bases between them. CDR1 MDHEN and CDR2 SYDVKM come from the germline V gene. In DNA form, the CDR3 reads TGTGCCAGCACCTCAGCCAGGGATTTTTGGTACACTGAAGCTTTCTTT. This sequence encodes CASTSARDFWYTEAFF. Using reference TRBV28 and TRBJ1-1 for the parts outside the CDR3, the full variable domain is DVKVTQSSRYLVKRTGEKVFLECVQDMDHENMFWYRQDPGLGLRLIYFSYDVKMKEKGDIPEGYSVSREKKERFSLILESASTNQTSMYLCASTSARDFWYTEAFFGQGTRLTVV.

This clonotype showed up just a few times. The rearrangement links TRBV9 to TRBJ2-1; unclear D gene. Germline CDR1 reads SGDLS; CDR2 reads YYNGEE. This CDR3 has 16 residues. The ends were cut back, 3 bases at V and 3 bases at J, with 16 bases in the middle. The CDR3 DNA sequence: TGTGCCAGCAGCGCGGGCGACGGATACCTCTACAATGAGCAGTTCTTC. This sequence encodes CASSAGDGYLYNEQFF. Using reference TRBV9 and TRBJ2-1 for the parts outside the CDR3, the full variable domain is DSGVTQTPKHLITATGQRVTLRCSPRSGDLSVYWYQQSLDQGLQFLIQYYNGEERAKGNILERFSAQQFPDLHSELNLSSLELGDSALYFCASSAGDGYLYNEQFFGPGTRLTVL.

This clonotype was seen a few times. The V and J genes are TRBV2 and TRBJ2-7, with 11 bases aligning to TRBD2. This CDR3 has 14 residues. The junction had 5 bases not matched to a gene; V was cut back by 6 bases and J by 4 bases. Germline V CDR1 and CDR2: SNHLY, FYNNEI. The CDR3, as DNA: TGTGCCAGCAGCGGGGGACTAGCGGCTTACGAGCAGTACTTC. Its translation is CASSGGLAAYEQYF.

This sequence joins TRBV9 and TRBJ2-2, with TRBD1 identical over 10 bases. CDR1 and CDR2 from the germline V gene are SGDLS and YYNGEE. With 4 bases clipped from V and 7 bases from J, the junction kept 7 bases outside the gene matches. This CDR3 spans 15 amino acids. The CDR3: CASSRDRGRVGELFF. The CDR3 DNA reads TGTGCCAGCAGCCGAGACAGGGGGCGGGTCGGGGAGCTGTTTTTT.

The CDR3 loop reads CSVEDRVGYGYTF. The CDR3 nucleotides are TGCAGCGTTGAAGACCGGGTTGGCTATGGCTACACCTTC. The chain couples TRBV29-1 to TRBJ1-2; D gene uncertain. This CDR3 is 13 amino acids long. Germline V lookup: CDR1 SQVTM, CDR2 ANQGSEA. Deletions cut 0 bases from V and 4 bases from J, with 9 bases between.

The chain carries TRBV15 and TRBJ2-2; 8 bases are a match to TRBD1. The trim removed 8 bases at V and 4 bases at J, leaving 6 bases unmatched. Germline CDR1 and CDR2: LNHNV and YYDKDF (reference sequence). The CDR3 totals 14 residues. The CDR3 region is CATSDRVSTGELFF. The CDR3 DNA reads TGTGCCACCTCGGACAGGGTTAGCACCGGGGAGCTGTTTTTT.

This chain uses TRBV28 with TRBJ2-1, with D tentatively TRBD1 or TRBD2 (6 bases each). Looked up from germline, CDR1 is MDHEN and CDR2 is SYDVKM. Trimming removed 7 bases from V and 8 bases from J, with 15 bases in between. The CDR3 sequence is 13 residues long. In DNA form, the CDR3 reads TGTGCCAGCAACCCGGTGGGGGGCGATGAGCAGTTCTTC. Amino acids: CASNPVGGDEQFF.